This entry lists 11 T cell receptor beta chains sequenced from one sample in a study of post-analysis software for immune sequencing data. Points from the study as a whole: Patients carried roughly 5 TRBV segments more frequently than controls did, and TRBV5-6, TRBV5-1 and TRBV20-1 were among them.

These receptors' antigens are unknown. Prepared TCR beta cDNA libraries contained unique molecular identifiers. One entry per CDR3 protein, called by TCRdb with MiXCR from the PCR reads. The table records under 650,000 distinct CDR3 sequences, 44% of them present only once. The sample consisted of blood. Receptors were obtained from a girl between 5 and 17 years old with multiple sclerosis.

Points on this clonotype: The junction and the germline gene differ at one end; a read error may be behind it. J is TRBJ1-2 and V is TRBV6-1, with TRBD1 as a possible D gene (5 bases). CDR3 length equals 13 residues. The germline gives CDR1 MNHNS, CDR2 SASEGT. CDR3 sequence (DNA): TGTACCAGCAGTGAAGTAGGGGATAGTGGCTACACCTTC. It yields the protein CTSSEVGDSGYTF.

This clonotype came up a few times. The CDR3 DNA sequence: TGTGCCAGCAGTTTATCGTCGGGGATTAAGTACGAGCAGTACTTC. Residues: CASSLSSGIKYEQYF. J is TRBJ2-7 and V is TRBV27; a possible D gene is TRBD2 (5 bases). Germline V gene sequence: CDR1 MNHEY, CDR2 SMNVEV (reference sequence). Between the trimmed V and J ends, which lost 0 bases and 4 bases, there was a span of 13 bases. CDR3 length: 15 amino acids.

V and J are TRBV29-1 and TRBJ2-5; D perhaps matches TRBD2 (5 bases). The J call is uncertain, as TRBJ2-7 better fits the DNA end. Looked up from germline, CDR1 is SQVTM and CDR2 is ANQGSEA. This CDR3 spans 15 amino acids. Written as DNA, the CDR3 is TGCAGCGTTGAAGACCCCTCGGAGGAAGGCTACGAGCAGTACTTC. Amino acid sequence: CSVEDPSEEGYEQYF.

The chain uses TRBV10-3 and TRBJ2-2; perhaps TRBD1 as D (6 bases). The CDR3 covers 16 residues. V shed 3 bases and J shed 0 bases, with 11 bases lying between them. Germline CDR1 is ENHRY and CDR2 is SYGVKD. The DNA of the CDR3 is TGTGCCATCAGTGATAGAGACAGGTCGAACACCGGGGAGCTGTTTTTT. Amino acids: CAISDRDRSNTGELFF.

The chain combines TRBV25-1 with TRBJ2-7; 10 nucleotides align to TRBD1. The J call may be in error: the DNA end matches TRBJ2-5 better. The CDR3 runs to 15 residues. Germline CDR1 and CDR2: MGHDK and SYGVNS. In nucleotides, the CDR3 is TGTGCCAGCAGTACCCGACAGGGGGCCTTGGAGACCCAGTACTTC. Encoded protein: CASSTRQGALETQYF.

This clonotype was recorded a few times. The chain combines TRBV5-1 with TRBJ2-1; 14 nucleotides line up with TRBD2. This CDR3 is 15 amino acids long. V trimming: 3 bases; J trimming: 10 bases; junction bases outside the gene matches: 6. CDR1 and CDR2 from the germline V gene are SGHRS and YFSETQ. CDR3 residues: CASSSGLAGVREQFF. CDR3 coding DNA: TGCGCCAGCAGCTCGGGACTAGCGGGAGTAAGGGAGCAGTTCTTC.

This CDR3 is CASSFMGLRQETQYF. The CDR3 DNA sequence: TGTGCCAGCAGTTTCATGGGACTCCGACAAGAGACCCAGTACTTC. The rearrangement uses TRBV12-3 or TRBV12-4 and TRBJ2-5; possibly TRBD2 for D (6 bases). V lost 3 bases and J lost 2, with 13 bases in between. The CDR3 has 15 residues.

V gene TRBV5-1 combines with J gene TRBJ2-7; 10 bases are shared with TRBD2. Matching the DNA end better, TRBJ2-4 makes the J call doubtful. Per germline, CDR1 SGHRS and CDR2 YFSETQ. The length of the CDR3 is 15 residues. In nucleotides, the CDR3 is TGCGCCAGCAGCTTGGAACTAGCGGGGAATGACATTCAGTACTTC. Translation gives CASSLELAGNDIQYF.

This clonotype was counted only a few times. V is TRBV7-2 and J is TRBJ1-4, with TRBD1 as a possible D gene (5 bases). Trimming removed 3 bases at V and 4 bases at J, with 12 bases between. The CDR3 totals 15 residues. Per the germline V gene, CDR1 is SGHTA and CDR2 is FQGNSA. As DNA, the CDR3 is TGTGCCAGCAGCTTCCTGCGGGGACTTAATGAAAAACTGTTTTTT. It translates to CASSFLRGLNEKLFF.

This clonotype showed up just once. CDR3 amino acids: CASSQPGRVDTEAFF. The DNA for the CDR3 is TGCGCCAGCAGCCAACCCGGGAGGGTGGACACTGAAGCTTTCTTT. The rearrangement joins TRBV4-1 to TRBJ1-1; no clear D gene. This CDR3 spans 15 amino acids. Germline CDR1 MGHRA, CDR2 YSYEKL. Trimming removed 2 bases at V and 3 bases at J, with 13 bases between.

The rearrangement links TRBV4-2 to TRBJ1-1; D is undetermined. CDR3 length: 12 amino acids. Trimming shortened V by 4 bases and J by 7 bases, and 10 bases separated the two germline ends. CDR1 LGHNA and CDR2 YNFKEQ come from the germline V gene. CDR3: CASSPSWGEAFF. CDR3 DNA sequence: TGTGCCAGCAGCCCAAGTTGGGGTGAAGCTTTCTTT.